This T cell receptor beta chain derives from a study of lymphopenia after photon versus proton radiotherapy. Study observations and caveats: Proton therapy kept repertoires fairly stable, unlike photons, which gained effector/memory cells. In patients who died, overall survival fell as post-nadir TCR diversity dropped more.

Sequencing used immunoSEQ multiplex PCR; TCRdb keeps in-frame clones, though not all of them. The data contain 6,500 to 8,500 clones, 93% of them singletons. Worth noting for this clone: Its target is unknown.

The TCR originated in a woman aged 50 to 60 with cholangiocarcinoma. The sample here was peripheral blood, taken from a patient treated with photon-based radiotherapy.

CDR3 nucleotides: TGTGCCAGCAGCTTTGGGAGACAGGGAGTTCAGCCCCAGCATTTT. Translation: CASSFGRQGVQPQHF. The J gene is TRBJ1-5, the V gene TRBV13, with TRBD1 matching over 7 bases. Germline V gene data show CDR1 as PRHDT and CDR2 as FYEKMQ (reference sequence). This CDR3 is built from 15 residues. J gave up 6 bases and V 3 bases, and 8 bases lay outside the gene matches.